This T cell receptor beta chain came from a study of cytomegalovirus exposure and HLA in healthy donors. General observations from the study: Being indistinguishable, some V segments were excluded, TRBV6-2 and TRBV6-3 among them.

Germline CDR1 MNHNS, CDR2 SASEGT. Trimming removed 2 bases at V and 0 bases at J, with 11 bases between. The CDR3 contains 16 residues. A note on this clone: Its antigen is unknown.

With 60 Vbeta and 13 Jbeta primers, the PCR was carried out. Here immunoSEQ multiplex PCR was the method, and the copy in TCRdb shows in-frame clones only, minus some. This sample has some 150,000 clones, with approximately 80% found just once. The chain has TRBV6-1 and TRBJ1-5; no reliable D call. This TCR was sampled from a male donor in good health and CMV-seronegative. The material sequenced was PBMCs. The CDR3: CASSEPGYYSNQPQHF. The CDR3 DNA reads as TGTGCCAGCAGTGAACCCGGATACTATAGCAATCAGCCCCAGCATTTT.